This T cell receptor (beta chain) was retrieved from a study of blood T cell repertoires in COVID-19. The CDR3 is 14 residues long. The germline V gene has CDR1 MNHEY and CDR2 SVGAGI. Trimming cost V 6 bases and J 5 bases; bases outside gene matches: 7. Profiled with immunoSEQ multiplex PCR; TCRdb holds only in-frame clones, not every one. Of approximately 470,000 clones listed, about nine tenths are singletons. This receptor was obtained from a woman aged 18-35 years who had recovered from COVID-19. The specimen was PBMCs or T cells enriched from blood (not recorded which). The rearrangement uses TRBV6-5 and TRBJ1-5, with 7 bases identical to TRBD1. The CDR3 sequence: CASSRSTGDQPQHF. In DNA, the CDR3 is TGTGCCAGCAGCCGATCAACAGGGGATCAGCCCCAGCATTTT.